The present entry profiles one TCR beta chain with its context. No antigen is known for it. The input lacks base qualities; no much larger clone sits a single base away. The data were obtained in a study of control samples from healthy donors and cancer patients (dated by TCRdb to 2020 to 2021). Library creation used the immunoSEQ multiplex PCR assay. The source is immuneACCESS, and TCRdb retained only in-frame sequences with V and J called. Part of the clones is not carried over; for the studies checked, unresolved V genes explain less than half of this, and the remainder is unexplained. This sample holds more than 85,000 clones; about 83% were observed only once. Jointly, the top ten make up 13% of the sample. Spanning cysteine to phenylalanine, the CDR3 consists of 13 amino acids. Only the CDR3 DNA is retained, 39 bases long and in frame from the first base. CDR1 and CDR2 are drawn from the germline V gene: MGHRA, YSYEKL. Trimming costs V 4 bases and J 8 bases, and their ends lie 11 bases apart.

Source material: blood. The chain links TRBV4-1 with TRBJ1-4; no D segment can be confidently identified. This clonotype was sampled from a woman in her forties or fifties in good health. The CDR3 amino acid sequence is: CASSRGVGEKLFF. The nucleotide sequence is TGCGCCAGCAGCCGCGGGGTAGGGGAAAAACTGTTTTTT.